These T cell receptor beta chains were read from a single sample in a study of blood T cell repertoires in COVID-19. The protocol was immunoSEQ multiplex PCR, while the TCRdb copy is restricted to in-frame clones and leaves out a portion. This sample has 250,000 to 300,000 clones, with 75% to 90% found just once. Input material: peripheral blood. The receptors were gathered from a woman in her sixties or seventies with COVID-19, enrolled during active disease. Both conserved end residues are part of each CDR3. Clone size appears in some rows only: once, few, many, or a class for an expanded clone.

v_call,j_call,clone_size,cdr3_aa
TRBV11-2,TRBJ2-3,-,CASSLRRDTDTQYF
TRBV7-2,TRBJ1-2,-,CASSPGRGDGGYTF
TRBV9,TRBJ2-3,-,CASSAISGGGTDTQYF
TRBV15,TRBJ1-2,-,CATSRGQLYGYTF
TRBV28,TRBJ2-7,-,CASITTGTRRDEQYF
TRBV7-2,TRBJ2-2,-,CASSLGQTHGELFF
TRBV2,TRBJ2-5,-,CASSGSREGTQYF
TRBV27,TRBJ2-2,-,CASSTGQVGTGELFF
TRBV10-3,TRBJ2-5,-,CATHRKASGGRETQYF
TRBV7-2,TRBJ2-1,few,CASSARFVAGSYNEQFF
TRBV28,TRBJ2-7,-,CASNIPGQGGEQYF
TRBV9,TRBJ2-5,-,CASSVLAGKQETQYF
TRBV10-3,TRBJ1-5,few,CAISEQGIIQPQHF
TRBV18,TRBJ1-5,-,CASSPDRGGNQPQHF
TRBV9,TRBJ2-3,-,CASSVAGGMWTQYF
TRBV2,TRBJ2-7,-,CASSDSSPGAHEQYF
TRBV18,TRBJ1-3,-,CASSPPVLLGNTIYF
TRBV4-3,TRBJ1-5,-,CASSHAEAVDYLREPQHF
TRBV7-2,TRBJ1-3,-,CASSFQRSSGNTIYF
TRBV12-3/TRBV12-4,TRBJ2-5,-,CASSLGGVETQYF
TRBV11-3,TRBJ2-1,-,CASSPGTSGDNEQFF
TRBV15,TRBJ1-4,once,CATSRPTYRGFNEKLFF
TRBV6-4,TRBJ1-1,-,CASSQGSRAFF
TRBV7-9,TRBJ1-2,-,CASSLSGGSNYGYTF
TRBV5-6,TRBJ2-1,-,CASSFYGTGLFF
TRBV30,TRBJ1-4,-,CAWSPGLDNEKLFF
TRBV27,TRBJ2-1,-,CASPRAGQGNNEQFF
TRBV2,TRBJ1-6,-,CASSDRTGVGSPLHF
TRBV7-3,TRBJ2-3,-,CASSLMGLAGEDTQYF
TRBV20-1,TRBJ2-3,-,CSPGDTDTQYF
TRBV18,TRBJ1-3,-,CASSSQGSGNTIYF
TRBV19,TRBJ1-1,-,CASHFPGTGLVFF
TRBV6-4,TRBJ1-3,-,CASSEKGANGNTIYF
TRBV19,TRBJ1-2,once,CASSIVVGQLYGYTF
TRBV7-9,TRBJ2-7,-,CASSPQGDEQYF
TRBV5-4,TRBJ1-6,-,CASSSGGGSYNSPLHF
TRBV18,TRBJ1-4,-,CASSPSPGANEKLFF
TRBV27,TRBJ2-1,-,CASSPGGSGGSSYNEQFF
TRBV28,TRBJ1-5,-,CASKPSGEGNQPQHF
TRBV2,TRBJ1-5,-,CASNRGGNQPQHF
TRBV7-3,TRBJ1-2,-,CASGGARGYTF
TRBV24-1,TRBJ2-5,-,CATSDPPGQGGETQYF
TRBV27,TRBJ2-6,-,CASSLSRESGANVLTF
TRBV2,TRBJ1-2,-,CASSPGTGGKGGYTF
TRBV27,TRBJ2-3,few,CASSLLASPDTQYF
TRBV10-2,TRBJ1-3,-,CASGAGADGNTIYF
TRBV5-1,TRBJ2-1,-,CASSLPAGSSYNEQFF
TRBV5-4,TRBJ2-1,-,CASSTSGGAPYNEQFF
TRBV9,TRBJ2-7,-,CASPDSMRAGPSYEQYF
TRBV29-1,TRBJ1-1,few,CSVAPPGTEAFF
TRBV18,TRBJ2-5,once,CASSPRGGETQYF
TRBV2,TRBJ1-2,-,CASSEDSGGAYGYTF
TRBV27,TRBJ1-4,-,CASSAPGQGRATNEKLFF
TRBV3-1/TRBV3-2,TRBJ2-7,-,CASTFRSGYEQYF